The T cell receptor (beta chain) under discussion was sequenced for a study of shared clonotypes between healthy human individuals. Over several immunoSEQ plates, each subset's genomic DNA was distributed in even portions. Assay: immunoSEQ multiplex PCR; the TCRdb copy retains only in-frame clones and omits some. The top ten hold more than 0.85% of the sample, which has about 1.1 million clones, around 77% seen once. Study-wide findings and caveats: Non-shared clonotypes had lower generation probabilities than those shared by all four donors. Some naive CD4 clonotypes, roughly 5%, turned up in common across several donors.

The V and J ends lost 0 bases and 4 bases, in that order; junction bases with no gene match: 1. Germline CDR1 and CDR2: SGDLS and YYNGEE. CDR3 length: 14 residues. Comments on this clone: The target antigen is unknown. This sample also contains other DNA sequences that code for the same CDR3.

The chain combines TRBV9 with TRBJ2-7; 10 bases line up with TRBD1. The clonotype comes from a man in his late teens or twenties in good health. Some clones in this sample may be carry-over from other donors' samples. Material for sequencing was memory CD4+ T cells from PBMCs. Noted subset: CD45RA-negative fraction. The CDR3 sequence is CASSVGQGAYEQYF. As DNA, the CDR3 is TGTGCCAGCAGCGTAGGACAGGGGGCTTACGAGCAGTACTTC.